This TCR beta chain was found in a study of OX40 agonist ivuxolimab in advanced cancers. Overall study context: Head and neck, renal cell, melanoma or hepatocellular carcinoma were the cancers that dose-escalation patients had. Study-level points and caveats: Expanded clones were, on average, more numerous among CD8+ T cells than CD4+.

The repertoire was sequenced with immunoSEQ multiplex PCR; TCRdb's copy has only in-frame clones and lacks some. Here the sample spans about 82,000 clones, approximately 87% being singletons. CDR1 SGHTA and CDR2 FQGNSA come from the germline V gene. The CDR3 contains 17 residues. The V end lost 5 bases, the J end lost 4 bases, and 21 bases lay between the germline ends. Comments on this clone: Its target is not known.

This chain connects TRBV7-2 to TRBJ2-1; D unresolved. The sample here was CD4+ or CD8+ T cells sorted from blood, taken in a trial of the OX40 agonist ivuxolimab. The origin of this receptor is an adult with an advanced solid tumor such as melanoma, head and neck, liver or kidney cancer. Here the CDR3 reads CASSPPEEQTPYNEQFF. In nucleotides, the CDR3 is TGTGCCAGCAGCCCCCCCGAGGAACAAACACCTTACAATGAGCAGTTCTTC. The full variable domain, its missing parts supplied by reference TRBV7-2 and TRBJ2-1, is GAGVSQSPSNKVTEKGKDVELRCDPISGHTALYWYRQSLGQGLEFLIYFQGNSAPDKSGLPSDRFSAERTGGSVSTLTIQRTQQEDSAVYLCASSPPEEQTPYNEQFFGPGTRLTVL.